Presented here are 24 T cell receptor beta chains from one specimen sequenced in a study of blood T cells in healthy people across ages. Then a second PCR, running about 6 to 12 cycles, was carried out with a sample-barcoded 5' primer and a J-beta primer mix. TCRdb re-called the 5' RACE reads with MiXCR, one entry per CDR3 protein. The sample yields some 1,000,000 distinct CDR3 sequences, around 25% seen once. Another study also made use of these data, one on T cells of mothers and their children.

Sample: blood. Receptors were obtained from a girl aged 2-15 years in good health.

Points on this clonotype: One end of the junction fails to match germline, which may point to a read error. V and J are TRBV12-5 and TRBJ1-4; D is undetermined. The CDR3 has 15 residues. From germline, CDR1 is LGHNT and CDR2 FRNRAP. DNA for the CDR3: TGTGCTAGTGGCACAACCCTAGCAACTAATGAAACACTGTTTTTT. This gives the protein CASGTTLATNETLFF.

The rearrangement uses TRBV5-5 and TRBJ1-2; D possibly corresponds to TRBD1 (6 bases). The germline V and J ends were trimmed by 1 base and 8 bases, with 18 bases remaining between them. CDR3 length equals 15 residues. Per germline, CDR1 SGHKS and CDR2 YYEKEE (reference sequence). The CDR3 loop reads CASSLSQGIIQGYTF. The CDR3 coding sequence is TGTGCCAGCAGCTTGTCCCAGGGGATTATCCAGGGCTACACCTTC.

This clonotype was observed many times. V usage is TRBV13 and J usage is TRBJ2-1; 9 bases agree with TRBD1. CDR1 is PRHDT, CDR2 FYEKMQ, per germline (reference sequence). V lost 5 bases, J lost 6 bases, and 8 bases stayed unmatched. This CDR3 is built from 15 residues. The CDR3 DNA sequence: TGTGCCAGCAGCGCGAGACAGGGGGAAATCAATGAGCAGTTCTTC. The encoded protein is CASSARQGEINEQFF.

This clonotype occurred a few times. The gene calls are TRBV10-3 and TRBJ2-7; 8 bases align to TRBD2. The J call may be incorrect, as the DNA end agrees better with TRBJ2-5. Germline lookup yields CDR1 ENHRY and CDR2 SYGVKD. There are 14 residues in the CDR3. This chain's CDR3 is CATGGGGPEETQYF. The CDR3 nucleotides are TGTGCCACCGGGGGGGGAGGGCCAGAGGAGACCCAGTACTTC.

This clonotype was counted only a few times. This sequence joins TRBV6-5 and TRBJ1-5; D is possibly TRBD1 (5 bases). The germline V and J ends were trimmed by 4 bases and 5 bases, with 15 bases remaining between them. Germline lookup yields CDR1 MNHEY and CDR2 SVGAGI. The CDR3 is made up of 15 amino acids. The CDR3 region has the DNA TGTGCCAGCAGTTCCTACCGACAGAAGGATCAGCCCCAGCATTTT. As protein: CASSSYRQKDQPQHF.

The CDR3 sequence is CASSDGTGYNEQFF. CDR3 nucleotides: TGTGCCAGCAGTGACGGGACAGGATACAATGAGCAGTTCTTC. The chain carries TRBV6-1 and TRBJ2-1; 8 nucleotides align to TRBD1. The CDR3 is 14 residues long. With 3 bases clipped from V and 4 bases from J, the junction kept 2 bases outside the gene matches. Germline CDR1 and CDR2: MNHNS and SASEGT.

This clonotype was seen a few times. V and J are TRBV29-1 and TRBJ2-5; possible D gene TRBD2, 6 bases. The germline V gene has CDR1 SQVTM and CDR2 ANQGSEA. Deletions cut 5 bases from V and 2 bases from J, with 15 bases between. The CDR3 runs 14 residues. This chain's CDR3 is CSVPMGGAQETQYF. CDR3 DNA: TGCAGCGTTCCGATGGGCGGGGCACAAGAGACCCAGTACTTC. Variable domain in full (rest from reference TRBV29-1 and TRBJ2-5): SAVISQKPSRDICQRGTSLTIQCQVDSQVTMMFWYRQQPGQSLTLIATANQGSEATYESGFVIDKFPISRPNLTFSTLTVSNMSPEDSSIYLCSVPMGGAQETQYFGPGTRLLVL.

The V gene is TRBV20-1, the J gene TRBJ1-1; D unresolved. Germline-derived CDR1 and CDR2 are DFQATT and SNEGSKA (reference sequence). This CDR3 region has 13 residues. V was clipped by 5 bases and J by 4 bases, with 14 bases between them. CDR3 in amino acids: CSALRTEITEAFF. The CDR3, as DNA: TGCAGTGCTCTACGGACTGAAATCACTGAAGCTTTCTTT.

In this sample, this clonotype turned up a few times. The chain combines TRBV28 with TRBJ2-7; the match to TRBD1 covers 8 bases. This CDR3 comprises 14 residues. Germline-derived CDR1 and CDR2 are MDHEN and SYDVKM. Trimming took 7 bases from V and 2 from J; bases not matched to a gene: 7. CDR3 protein: CASTGTGSTYEQYF. As DNA, the CDR3 is TGTGCCAGCACAGGGACAGGATCTACCTACGAGCAGTACTTC. The entire variable domain, with the rest obtained from reference TRBV28 and TRBJ2-7, is as follows: DVKVTQSSRYLVKRTGEKVFLECVQDMDHENMFWYRQDPGLGLRLIYFSYDVKMKEKGDIPEGYSVSREKKERFSLILESASTNQTSMYLCASTGTGSTYEQYFGPGTRLTVT.

This sequence joins TRBV3-1 and TRBJ1-5; unclear D gene. The germline gives CDR1 LGHDT, CDR2 YNNKEL (reference sequence). The CDR3 consists of 18 residues. The V end was cut by 4 bases, the J end by 0 bases, with 19 bases between. The CDR3, as DNA: TGTGCCAGCAGCCCTGATCCAATAGGGCCCTATAGCAATCAGCCCCAGCATTTT. This translates into CASSPDPIGPYSNQPQHF. The full variable domain, completed using reference TRBV3-1 and TRBJ1-5, is DTAVSQTPKYLVTQMGNDKSIKCEQNLGHDTMYWYKQDSKKFLKIMFSYNNKELIINETVPNRFSPKSPDKAHLNLHINSLELGDSAVYFCASSPDPIGPYSNQPQHFGDGTRLSIL.

This clonotype appeared a few times. V usage is TRBV19 and J usage is TRBJ2-1; D is undetermined. There are 15 residues in the CDR3. Per germline, CDR1 LNHDA and CDR2 SQIVND (reference sequence). V dropped 2 bases and J dropped 1 base, with 9 bases sitting between them. The CDR3 nucleotides are TGTGCCAGTAGTATAATAGTTTATTCCTACAATGAGCAGTTCTTC. It encodes CASSIIVYSYNEQFF.

This clonotype was recorded a few times. The chain has TRBV6-6 and TRBJ2-1; 8 bases map to TRBD2. The CDR3 extends over 14 amino acids. J was trimmed by 3 bases and V by 2 bases; bases with no gene match: 0. Germline V gives CDR1 MNHNY, CDR2 SVGAGI (reference sequence). The CDR3 DNA follows: TGTGCCAGCAGTTACGGGACTAGCTACAATGAGCAGTTCTTC. Amino acids: CASSYGTSYNEQFF.

This clonotype was counted at least ten times. V and J are TRBV29-1 and TRBJ2-1, with 7 nucleotides matching TRBD1. The V and J ends lost 6 bases and 5 bases, in that order; junction bases with no gene match: 4. Per germline, CDR1 SQVTM and CDR2 ANQGSEA. CDR3 length: 12 amino acids. CDR3 residues: CSVRQGHNEQFF. CDR3 coding DNA: TGCAGCGTCCGACAGGGTCACAATGAGCAGTTCTTC.

The chain joins TRBV5-6 to TRBJ2-5; D is unclear. CDR1 is SGHDT, CDR2 YYEEEE, per germline. Trimming left V 7 bases short and J 0 bases short, with 10 bases between. The CDR3 extends over 13 amino acids. This CDR3 reads CASGYSYQETQYF. Written as DNA, the CDR3 is TGTGCCAGCGGATACAGCTACCAAGAGACCCAGTACTTC.

The rearrangement joins TRBV7-2 to TRBJ2-5; 8 nucleotides line up with TRBD2. Trimming removed 7 bases from V and 2 bases from J; junction bases left unmatched: 15. Per the germline V gene, CDR1 is SGHTA and CDR2 is FQGNSA. The CDR3 is 17 residues long. CDR3 sequence reads: CASNGGPPASGQETQYF. The CDR3 DNA reads TGTGCCAGCAACGGGGGGCCTCCGGCTAGCGGGCAAGAGACCCAGTACTTC.

Concerning this clonotype: Since a much larger clone is just one base distant, this may be a read error. The V call is TRBV20-1, the J call TRBJ2-5; no reliable D call. The J call is in doubt because the DNA end fits TRBJ2-1 better. The CDR3 contains 11 residues. Germline V lookup: CDR1 DFQATT, CDR2 SNEGSKA (reference sequence). The CDR3 sequence is CSARSYNEQFF. The CDR3 bases are TGCAGTGCTAGATCCTACAATGAGCAGTTCTTC.

The gene calls are TRBV4-1 and TRBJ2-1, with TRBD2 matching over 8 bases. Trimming removed 1 base from V and 4 bases from J; junction bases left unmatched: 6. The CDR3 consists of 16 residues. The V gene's germline CDR1 is MGHRA and CDR2 YSYEKL. CDR3 loop: CASSQVMGLGYNEQFF. CDR3 nucleotides: TGCGCCAGCAGCCAAGTTATGGGACTAGGGTACAATGAGCAGTTCTTC.

Points on this clonotype: At one end the junction does not follow the germline gene, possibly because of a read error. This chain joins TRBV20-1 and TRBJ2-5; D gene unclear. Germline lookup yields CDR1 DFQATT and CDR2 SNEGSKA (reference sequence). This CDR3 contains 11 residues. The CDR3, as DNA: TGCAGTGCTAGCTGGGAAAATGAGCAGCTCTTC. This codes for CSASWENEQLF.

This clonotype appeared a few times. The chain recombines TRBV7-2 with TRBJ1-2, with D perhaps matching TRBD1 (6 bases). The CDR3 consists of 14 residues. Germline values: CDR1 SGHTA, CDR2 FQGNSA. V gave up 1 base and J gave up 4 bases, with 10 bases separating them. The CDR3 DNA follows: TGTGCCAGCAGCTTAGGGACGGACAGCTATGGCTACACCTTC. As protein: CASSLGTDSYGYTF.

This chain links TRBV6-2 or TRBV6-3 with TRBJ1-1; TRBD1 might be the D (6 bases). Germline-derived CDR1 and CDR2 are MNHEY and SVGEGT. Trimming removed 7 bases at V and 2 bases at J, with 17 bases between. CDR3 length: 15 residues. The DNA for the CDR3 is TGTGCCAGCACCCAATCTGGACAGACAAACACTGAAGCTTTCTTT. Its protein is CASTQSGQTNTEAFF.

In its sample, this clonotype was seen a few times. The J gene is TRBJ2-5, the V gene TRBV4-1; 9 nucleotides agree with TRBD1. The J call is doubtful: the DNA matches TRBJ2-7 better. The CDR3 length is 15 residues. The germline gives CDR1 MGHRA, CDR2 YSYEKL. The CDR3 DNA is TGCGCCAGCAGCCAAGATTGGGACAGGGTTAGCGAGCAGTACTTC. Amino acid sequence: CASSQDWDRVSEQYF.

This sequence joins TRBV20-1 and TRBJ1-1; D might be TRBD1 (6 bases). The CDR3 contains 13 residues. Germline V gives CDR1 DFQATT, CDR2 SNEGSKA (reference sequence). Trimming took 5 bases from V and 0 from J, leaving 10 bases between them. CDR3 sequence (DNA): TGCAGTGCTCTGGGACACTTGAACACTGAAGCTTTCTTT. This sequence encodes CSALGHLNTEAFF.

The J gene is TRBJ2-7, the V gene TRBV11-3; 9 positions match TRBD2. The end of the DNA fits TRBJ2-5 better, so the J call may be wrong. The germline V gene has CDR1 SGHNT and CDR2 YENEEA. The CDR3 consists of 19 residues. CDR3 coding DNA: TGTGCCAGCAGCTTAGAGGGCTCTCGGCAGGGACTAGCCAAAGAGACCCAGTACTTC. This sequence encodes CASSLEGSRQGLAKETQYF.

The genes are TRBV7-9 and TRBJ2-1; 8 bases fit TRBD2. The better agreement between TRBJ2-5 and the DNA end casts doubt on the J call. The CDR3 has 15 amino acids. Germline V gene sequence: CDR1 SEHNR, CDR2 FQNEAQ (reference sequence). CDR3 region: CASSAGGAFQETQYF. The DNA of the CDR3 is TGTGCCAGCAGCGCCGGGGGGGCTTTCCAAGAGACCCAGTACTTC.